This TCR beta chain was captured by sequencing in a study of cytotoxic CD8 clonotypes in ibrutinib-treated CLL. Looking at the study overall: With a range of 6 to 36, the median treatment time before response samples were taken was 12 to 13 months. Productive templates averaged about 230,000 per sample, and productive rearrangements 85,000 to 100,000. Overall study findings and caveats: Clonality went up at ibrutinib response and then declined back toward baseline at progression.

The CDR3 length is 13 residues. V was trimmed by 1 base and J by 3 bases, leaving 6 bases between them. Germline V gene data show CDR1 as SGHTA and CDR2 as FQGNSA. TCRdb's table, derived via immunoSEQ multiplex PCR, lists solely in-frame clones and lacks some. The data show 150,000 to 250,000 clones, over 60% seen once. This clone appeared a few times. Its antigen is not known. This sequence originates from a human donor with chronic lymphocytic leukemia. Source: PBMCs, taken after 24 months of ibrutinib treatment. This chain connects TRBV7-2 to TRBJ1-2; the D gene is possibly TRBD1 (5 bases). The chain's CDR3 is CASSLGGYYGYTF. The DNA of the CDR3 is TGTGCCAGCAGCTTAGGGGGGTACTATGGCTACACCTTC.